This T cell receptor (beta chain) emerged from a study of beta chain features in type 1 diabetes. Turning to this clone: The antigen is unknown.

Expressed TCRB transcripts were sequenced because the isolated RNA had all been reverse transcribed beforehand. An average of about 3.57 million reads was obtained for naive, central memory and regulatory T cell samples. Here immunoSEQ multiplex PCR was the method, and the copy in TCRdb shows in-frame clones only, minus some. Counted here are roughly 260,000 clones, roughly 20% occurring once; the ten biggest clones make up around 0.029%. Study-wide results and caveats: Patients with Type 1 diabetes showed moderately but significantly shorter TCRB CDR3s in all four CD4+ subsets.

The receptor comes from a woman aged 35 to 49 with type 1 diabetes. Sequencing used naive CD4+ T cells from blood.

DNA of the CDR3: TGCAGCGTTGACCCCGGGGGTGGCCGAAACACCATATATTTT. This sequence encodes CSVDPGGGRNTIYF. The V gene is TRBV29-1, the J gene TRBJ1-3; D perhaps matches TRBD1 (5 bases). V lost 3 bases and J lost 5, with 14 bases in between. CDR1 and CDR2 from the germline V gene are SQVTM and ANQGSEA. This CDR3 contains 14 residues.